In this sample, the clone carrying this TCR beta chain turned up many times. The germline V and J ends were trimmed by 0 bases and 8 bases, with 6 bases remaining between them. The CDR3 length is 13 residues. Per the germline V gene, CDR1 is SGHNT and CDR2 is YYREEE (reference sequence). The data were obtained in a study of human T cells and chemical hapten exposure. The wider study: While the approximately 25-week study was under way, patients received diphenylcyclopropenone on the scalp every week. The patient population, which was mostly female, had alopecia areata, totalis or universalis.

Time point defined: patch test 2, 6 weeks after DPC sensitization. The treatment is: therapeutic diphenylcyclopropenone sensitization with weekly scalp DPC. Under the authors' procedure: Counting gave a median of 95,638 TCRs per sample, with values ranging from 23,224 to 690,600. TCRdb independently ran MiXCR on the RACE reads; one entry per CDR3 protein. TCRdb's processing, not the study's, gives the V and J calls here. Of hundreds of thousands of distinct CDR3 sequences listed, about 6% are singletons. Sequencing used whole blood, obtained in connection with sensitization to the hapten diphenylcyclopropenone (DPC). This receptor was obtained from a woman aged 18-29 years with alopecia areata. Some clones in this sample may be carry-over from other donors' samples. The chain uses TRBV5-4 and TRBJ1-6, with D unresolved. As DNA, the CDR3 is TGTGCCAGCAGCTTGGACGGCTATTCACCCCTCCACTTT. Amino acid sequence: CASSLDGYSPLHF.